This is a list of T cell receptor beta chains from one sample in a study of shared clonotypes between healthy human individuals. Assay used: immunoSEQ multiplex PCR; TCRdb lists only in-frame clones, some missing. The table lists around 440,000 clones, 70% to 80% of them singletons, with 9.5% to 15% in the top ten. Specimen: PBMCs. These receptors all come from a woman in her thirties or forties in good health. Some clones in this sample may be carry-over from other donors' samples. Both conserved end residues are part of each CDR3. A D gene is named only where the DNA matches it firmly. Expanded clones are given a class, and other clones once, few, many or no size at all.

>TRBJ2-1|.|.|TRBV28
CASSFLLAAVDEQFF
TGTGCCAGCAGTTTCCTCCTAGCAGCGGTCGATGAGCAGTTCTTC
>TRBJ2-1|once|.|TRBV9
CASSLGTPDTNEQFF
TGTGCCAGCAGTCTCGGGACGCCAGATACCAATGAGCAGTTCTTC
>TRBJ2-7|.|.|TRBV5-6
CASSRQAAYEQYF
TGTGCCAGCAGCAGACAGGCGGCCTACGAGCAGTACTTC
>TRBJ2-6|once|.|TRBV18
CASSPPSGAGANVLTF
TGTGCCAGCTCACCACCAAGTGGGGCCGGGGCCAACGTCCTGACTTTC
>TRBJ1-3|.|.|TRBV9
CASSPGHTAGNTIYF
TGTGCCAGCAGCCCAGGGCATACCGCCGGAAACACCATATATTTT
>TRBJ2-2|.|.|TRBV2
CASSLRESNTGELFF
TGTGCCAGCAGTTTAAGGGAATCGAACACCGGGGAGCTGTTTTTT
>TRBJ2-3|few|.|TRBV27
CASSEGSTDTQYF
TGTGCCAGCAGTGAGGGTTCCACAGATACGCAGTATTTT
>TRBJ2-7|.|TRBD1|TRBV7-3
CASSPTGGHYEQYF
TGTGCCAGCAGCCCGACAGGGGGCCACTACGAGCAGTACTTC
>TRBJ1-5|few|TRBD1|TRBV6-5
CASSYKDRNQPQHF
TGTGCCAGCAGTTACAAGGACAGGAATCAGCCCCAGCATTTT
>TRBJ2-1|.|TRBD2|TRBV18
CASSRPSGRVTNEQFF
TGTGCCAGCTCTCGTCCTAGCGGGAGGGTAACCAATGAGCAGTTCTTC
>TRBJ1-4|few|TRBD1|TRBV19
CASTDRAGVEKLFF
TGTGCCAGTACCGACAGGGCAGGAGTTGAAAAACTGTTTTTT
>TRBJ1-4|.|.|TRBV7-8
CASSLGRGNEKLFF
TGTGCCAGCAGCTTAGGTCGAGGGAATGAAAAACTGTTTTTT
>TRBJ1-2|.|.|TRBV19
CASRKTGSGYTF
TGTGCCAGTAGGAAGACAGGTTCTGGCTACACCTTC
>TRBJ2-1|few|TRBD2|TRBV19
CASSIAGLTSNEQFF
TGTGCCAGTAGTATAGCGGGACTAACTTCCAATGAGCAGTTCTTC
>TRBJ1-1|.|.|TRBV23-1
CASQGTLTCTEAFF
TGCGCCAGCCAGGGGACTCTAACTTGTACTGAAGCTTTCTTT
>TRBJ2-3|.|TRBD2|TRBV6-1
CASSDVTSGPRTDTQYF
TGTGCCAGCAGTGACGTGACTAGCGGTCCCCGCACAGATACGCAGTATTTT
>TRBJ2-7|.|.|TRBV7-9
CASSLSGSYEQYF
TGTGCCAGCAGCTTATCAGGCAGCTACGAGCAGTACTTC
>TRBJ2-3|.|.|TRBV29-1
CSVAPPGETDTQYF
TGCAGCGTTGCCCCCCCAGGGGAGACAGATACGCAGTATTTT
>TRBJ1-4|.|.|TRBV7-9
CAGEEATNEKLFF
TGTGCCGGGGAGGAAGCAACTAATGAAAAACTGTTTTTT
>TRBJ1-2|many|.|TRBV7-2
CASSLQQAQGGYTF
TGTGCCAGCAGCTTACAACAGGCACAAGGCGGCTACACCTTC
>TRBJ2-7|many|TRBD2|TRBV28
CASRPGLAGEQYF
TGTGCCAGCAGACCGGGACTAGCGGGCGAGCAGTACTTC
>TRBJ2-1|.|.|TRBV5-4
CASSWGVVADEQFF
TGTGCCAGCAGCTGGGGGGTGGTAGCCGATGAGCAGTTCTTC
>TRBJ2-7|many|TRBD1|TRBV27
CASSTRQGPEDEQYF
TGTGCCAGCAGTACCCGACAGGGGCCAGAAGACGAGCAGTACTTC
>TRBJ2-5|.|.|TRBV7-6
CASSPATSGRTQYF
TGTGCCAGCAGCCCAGCTACATCCGGGAGGACCCAGTACTTC
>TRBJ2-3|once|.|TRBV7-9
CASSPTGTLSTDTQYF
TGTGCCAGCAGCCCGACCGGGACCCTTAGCACAGATACGCAGTATTTT
>TRBJ2-7|.|TRBD1|TRBV7-3
CASSSGQPPYEQYF
TGTGCCAGCAGCTCGGGACAGCCCCCCTACGAGCAGTACTTC
>TRBJ2-1|once|.|TRBV27
CATWMEGRGYNEQFF
TGTGCCACCTGGATGGAGGGCCGGGGATACAATGAGCAGTTCTTC